Sequencing of this TCR beta chain was carried out in a study of blood T cell repertoires in COVID-19. Libraries were prepared by immunoSEQ multiplex PCR; TCRdb keeps only in-frame clonotypes and omits some of them. The sample consists of under 250,000 clones, 84% of them appearing once. The receptor was isolated from a woman aged 60-75 years who had recovered from COVID-19. Sequenced: peripheral blood.

Written as DNA, the CDR3 is TGTGCCAGCAGCCAAGAGGGACTAGCGGGGGGGGGAAGCAATGAGCAGTTCTTC. It translates to CASSQEGLAGGGSNEQFF. This chain connects TRBV3-1 (or the pseudogene TRBV3-2) to TRBJ2-1; TRBD2 matches 16 bases. The length of the CDR3 is 18 residues. V lost 0 bases to trimming and J lost 6 bases; unmatched junction nucleotides: 5. Germline-derived CDR1 and CDR2 are LGHDT and YNNKEL (reference sequence).